This T cell receptor beta chain was sequenced during a study of T cell repertoires in cytomegalovirus infection. Background on the study: As its CMV epitopes, the study selected recently identified HLA-C-restricted and well-studied HLA-B-restricted targets. Evidence of both CMV infection and a matching HLA type came from public TCR beta signatures. Study observations and caveats: Pooled public TCR beta family frequency picked out CMV carriers with the relevant HLA. HLA-C-restricted, CMV-specific TCR beta clonotypes were dominant ex vivo.

Germline V gene lookup returns CDR1 SGHTA and CDR2 FQGNSA. The CDR3 is 16 residues long. With 1 base removed from V and 0 bases from J, the gap between germline ends came to 12 bases. TCRdb recomputed calls from the reads with MiXCR, one row per CDR3 protein. The top ten hold 13% of the sample, which has more than 250,000 distinct CDR3 sequences, 20% to 25% seen once. This clonotype was found many times. Antigen specificity is unknown. The TCR sequence derives from a human donor in good health (CMV status not recorded). Some clones in this sample may be carry-over from other donors' samples. Source: cultured PBMCs, taken from culture after CMV antigen stimulation. The V call is TRBV7-2, the J call TRBJ1-1; D is perhaps TRBD1 (6 bases). CDR3 nucleotides: TGTGCCAGCAGCTTAGGCTGGGGGGCTATGAACACTGAAGCTTTCTTT. Its protein product is CASSLGWGAMNTEAFF.